A selection of T cell receptor beta chains follows, all from one sample in a study of T cells in localized non-small cell lung cancer. The assay was immunoSEQ multiplex PCR, and TCRdb's table has in-frame clones only and misses some. The table has about 3,200 clones, around 30% seen once. Sequenced here: normal lung tissue next to the tumor, sampled before any cancer treatment. Receptors were obtained from a woman aged 40-70 years with stage I lung adenocarcinoma. CDR3s include the opening cysteine and the closing phenylalanine or tryptophan. A D gene is named only where the DNA matches it firmly. Part of the rows lack a size; the others show once, few, many or a class for expanded clones.

v_gene,d_gene,abundance,j_gene,CDR3nt,CDR3aa
TRBV11-3,TRBD2,medium-sized,TRBJ2-1,TGTGCCAGCAGCTCTAACTTCGGTACTAGCGGGTTCAATGAGCAGTTCTTC,CASSSNFGTSGFNEQFF
TRBV9,.,.,TRBJ2-6,TGTGCCAGCAGTGCGGCGGATTCTGGGGCCAACGTCCTGACTTTC,CASSAADSGANVLTF
TRBV6-8,.,medium-sized,TRBJ1-5,TGTGCCAGCAGTTACTCGACCAGCAATCAGCCCCAGCATTTT,CASSYSTSNQPQHF
TRBV11-3,.,.,TRBJ2-2,TGTGCCAGCAGCTTATCCAGCCCGAACACCGGGGAGCTGTTTTTT,CASSLSSPNTGELFF
TRBV19,.,.,TRBJ1-4,TGTGCCAGTAGGGACGGCGGAGCTGGTCGTATGGTAATTAATGAAAAACTGTTTTTT,CASRDGGAGRMVINEKLFF
TRBV4-1,.,.,TRBJ1-5,TGCGCCAGCAGCCAAGCGGGCGGTCACAAGTTTAGTAGCGGCAATCAGCCCCAGCATTTT,CASSQAGGHKFSSGNQPQHF
TRBV11-3,TRBD1,.,TRBJ2-1,TGTGCCAGCAGCCCCAGGACAGGGGGGCGGAATGAGCAGTTCTTC,CASSPRTGGRNEQFF
TRBV6-8,.,few,TRBJ2-3,TGTGCCAGCAGTTACCCCCCCAGAGAAGGTGGCGAACGGGCCATAGATACGCAGTATTTT,CASSYPPREGGERAIDTQYF
TRBV11-3,TRBD1,.,TRBJ2-7,TGTGCCAGCAGCTTAGACCGGGACAGGGAATACGAGCAGTACTTC,CASSLDRDREYEQYF
TRBV11-3,TRBD2,few,TRBJ2-2,TGTGCCAGCAGCTCCCGGACTAGTTCGACCGGGGAGCTGTTTTTT,CASSSRTSSTGELFF
TRBV18,.,.,TRBJ2-7,TGTGCCAGCTCACCACAGTCGTTCGTCGCCTACGAGCAGTACTTC,CASSPQSFVAYEQYF
TRBV30,.,.,TRBJ1-4,TGTGCCTGGAGTCAACAGGGTTCGGCTAATGAAAAACTGTTTTTT,CAWSQQGSANEKLFF
TRBV9,.,few,TRBJ1-4,TGTGCCAGCAGTGGACAAACTAATGAAAAACTGTTTTTT,CASSGQTNEKLFF
TRBV11-3,TRBD1,few,TRBJ2-5,TGTGCCAGCAGCTTAGGACAGGGGCAAGAGACCCAGTACTTC,CASSLGQGQETQYF
TRBV4-1,TRBD1,few,TRBJ1-5,TGCGCCAGCAGCTATAGGACAGGGGGAATCGGCAATCAGCCCCAGCATTTT,CASSYRTGGIGNQPQHF
TRBV6-7,.,few,TRBJ1-1,TGTGCCAGCTGGGCCAACACTGAAGCTTTCTTT,CASWANTEAFF
TRBV11-3,TRBD1,medium-sized,TRBJ1-2,TGTGCCAGCAGCTTAGAGGGGACAGGGCATGGCTACACCTTC,CASSLEGTGHGYTF
TRBV18,.,.,TRBJ1-2,TGTGCCAGCTCACCCGGGGCAGGAGTACATGGCTACACCTTC,CASSPGAGVHGYTF
TRBV28,.,.,TRBJ2-1,TGTGCCAGCAGTTCGAGTCCAATAAATGAGCAGTTCTTC,CASSSSPINEQFF
TRBV6-8,TRBD2,medium-sized,TRBJ2-3,TGTGCCATCAGTGGTGGGACTAGCGATGGAGATACGCAGTATTTT,CAISGGTSDGDTQYF
TRBV18,.,.,TRBJ1-4,TGTGCCAGCTCTCTTACGGGAGGAAGTCCAACTAATGAAAAACTGTTTTTT,CASSLTGGSPTNEKLFF
TRBV30,.,.,TRBJ1-4,TGTGCCACCGCCGGACAGTCTGCAACTAATGAAAAACTGTTTTTT,CATAGQSATNEKLFF